This TCR beta chain stems from a study of identical twins. From the 5' RACE reads, TCRdb called clonotypes with MiXCR, one entry per CDR3 protein. Of around 490,000 distinct CDR3 sequences in the sample, approximately 16% are singletons; the top ten hold about 0.47%. This CDR3 has 14 amino acids. The V end was cut by 5 bases, the J end by 4 bases, with 14 bases between. The germline V gene has CDR1 MNHEY and CDR2 SMNVEV (reference sequence). These data are also associated with another study on yellow fever vaccine responses in identical twins.

This rearrangement joins TRBV27 to TRBJ2-5; tentatively, D is TRBD1 (5 bases). This TCR came from a young woman in good health. Input material: CD4+ T cells sorted from blood. CDR3 in DNA: TGTGCCAGCAGTCCTACAGGTCTTCCAGAGACCCAGTACTTC. Its protein is CASSPTGLPETQYF.